This T cell receptor beta chain is drawn from a study of vaccination and CD4 T cells after COVID-19. Study-level information: Cells were stimulated with overlapping spike peptide pools from SARS-CoV-2, HCoV-NL63, HCoV-OC43 and HCoV-229E.

Cultured CD4+ T-cell DNA underwent Oncomine TCR Beta short-read sequencing. One entry per CDR3 protein, called by TCRdb with MiXCR from the PCR reads. The sample has approximately 20,000 distinct CDR3 sequences, approximately 48% seen once. The treatment here: roughly nine-day PBMC culture with coronavirus spike peptide pools or control peptides (ViraFEST assay). Wells that each held approximately 2.1 million PBMCs were cultured with roughly 9.8 IU/ml IL-2 and about 10 ug/ml peptide pools. In germline, CDR1 is MNHNS, CDR2 SASEGT. The CDR3 is 12 amino acids. Trimming took off 7 bases at V and 6 bases at J, with 12 bases between the two ends. Worth noting for this clonotype: The antigen remains unidentified.

This specimen was CD4+ T cells from blood, cultured in vitro, taken after SARS-CoV-2 vaccination. This sequence was found in a human donor who had recovered from COVID-19. The V gene is TRBV6-1, the J gene TRBJ1-2, with D possibly being TRBD1 (6 bases). The CDR3 DNA reads TGTGCCAGCAAAGAGGGGGAGGATGGCTACACCTTC. Protein product: CASKEGEDGYTF.